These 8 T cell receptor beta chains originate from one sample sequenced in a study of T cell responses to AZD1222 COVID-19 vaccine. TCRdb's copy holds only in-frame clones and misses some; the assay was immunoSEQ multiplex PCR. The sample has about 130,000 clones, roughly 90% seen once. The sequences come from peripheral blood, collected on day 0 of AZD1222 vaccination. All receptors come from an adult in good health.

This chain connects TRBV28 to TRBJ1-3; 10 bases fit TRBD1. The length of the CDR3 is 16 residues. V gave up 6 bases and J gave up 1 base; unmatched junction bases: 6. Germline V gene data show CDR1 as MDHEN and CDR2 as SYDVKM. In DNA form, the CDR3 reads TGTGCCAGCAGAACAGGGACAGGGGAATCTGGAAACACCATATATTTT. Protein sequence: CASRTGTGESGNTIYF.

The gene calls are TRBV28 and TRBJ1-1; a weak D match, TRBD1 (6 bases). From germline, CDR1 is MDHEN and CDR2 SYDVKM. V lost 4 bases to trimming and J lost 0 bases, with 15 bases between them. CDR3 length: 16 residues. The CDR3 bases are TGTGCCAGCAGTTCCGGACAGAGCAATGTGAACACTGAAGCTTTCTTT. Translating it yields CASSSGQSNVNTEAFF.

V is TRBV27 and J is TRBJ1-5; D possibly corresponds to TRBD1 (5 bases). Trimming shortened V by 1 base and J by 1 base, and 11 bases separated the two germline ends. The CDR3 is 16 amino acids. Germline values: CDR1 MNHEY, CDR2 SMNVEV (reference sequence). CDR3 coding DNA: TGTGCCAGCAGTTTATTAGGGACGCTAAGCAATCAGCCCCAGCATTTT. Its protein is CASSLLGTLSNQPQHF.

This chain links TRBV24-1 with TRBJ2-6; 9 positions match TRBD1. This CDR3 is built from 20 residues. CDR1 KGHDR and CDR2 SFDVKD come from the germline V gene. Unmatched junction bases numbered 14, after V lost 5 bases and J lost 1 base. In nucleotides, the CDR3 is TGTGCCACCAGTGGGGGGAAGACACAGGGGGCAAGGTCTGGGGCCAACGTCCTGACTTTC. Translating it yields CATSGGKTQGARSGANVLTF.

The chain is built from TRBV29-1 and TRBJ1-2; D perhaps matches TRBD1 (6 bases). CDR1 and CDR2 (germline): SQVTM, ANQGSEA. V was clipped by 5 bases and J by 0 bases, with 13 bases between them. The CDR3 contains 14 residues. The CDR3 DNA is TGCAGCGTTCAACAGGGAATTTCTAACTATGGCTACACCTTC. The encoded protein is CSVQQGISNYGYTF.

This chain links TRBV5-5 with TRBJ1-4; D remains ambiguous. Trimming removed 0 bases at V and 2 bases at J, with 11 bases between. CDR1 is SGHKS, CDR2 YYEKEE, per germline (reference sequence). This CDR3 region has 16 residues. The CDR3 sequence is CASSLELSTTNEKLFF. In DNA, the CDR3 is TGTGCCAGCAGCTTGGAACTTAGTACGACTAATGAAAAACTGTTTTTT. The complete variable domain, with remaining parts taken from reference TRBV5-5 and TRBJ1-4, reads DAGVTQSPTHLIKTRGQQVTLRCSPISGHKSVSWYQQVLGQGPQFIFQYYEKEERGRGNFPDRFSARQFPNYSSELNVNALLLGDSALYLCASSLELSTTNEKLFFGSGTQLSVL.

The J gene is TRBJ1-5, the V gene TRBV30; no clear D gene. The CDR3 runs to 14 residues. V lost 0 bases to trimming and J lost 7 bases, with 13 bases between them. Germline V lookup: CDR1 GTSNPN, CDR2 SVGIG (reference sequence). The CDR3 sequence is CAWSVRQRVQPQHF. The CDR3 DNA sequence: TGTGCCTGGAGTGTTAGGCAGCGGGTGCAGCCCCAGCATTTT.

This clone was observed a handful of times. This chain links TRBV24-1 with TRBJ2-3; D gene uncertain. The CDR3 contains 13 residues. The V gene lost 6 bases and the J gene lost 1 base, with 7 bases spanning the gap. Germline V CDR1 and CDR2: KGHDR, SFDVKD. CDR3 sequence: CATSSAGTDTQYF. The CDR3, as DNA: TGTGCCACCAGTTCGGCGGGCACAGATACGCAGTATTTT.